This is a list of T cell receptor beta chains from one sample in a study of OX40 agonist ivuxolimab in advanced cancers. The protocol was immunoSEQ multiplex PCR, while the TCRdb copy is restricted to in-frame clones and leaves out a portion. Among 81,000 or so clones listed, roughly nine tenths were seen once. The source material was CD4+ or CD8+ T cells sorted from blood, sampled in a trial of the OX40 agonist ivuxolimab. These TCRs come from an adult with an advanced solid tumor such as melanoma, head and neck, liver or kidney cancer. The CDR3 runs from the conserved cysteine through the conserved F or W. The D gene is left open where the match is weak. Where a row states a size, it is once, few, many or the class of an expanded clone; other rows omit it.

J gene,D gene,V gene,clone size,CDR3 DNA,CDR3 protein
TRBJ2-1,NA,TRBV10-3,NA,TGTGCCATCATTGGGACCGACTCCTACAATGAGCAGTTCTTC,CAIIGTDSYNEQFF
TRBJ1-1,NA,TRBV4-1,NA,TGCGCCAGCAGCCTATCTGCCGGGACTCCCTCAAGTGACGCTTTCTTT,CASSLSAGTPSSDAFF
TRBJ2-2,TRBD2,TRBV5-8,NA,TGTGCCAGCAGCCCATTAAAGGGACTAGCGGAAAACACCGGGGAGCTGTTTTTT,CASSPLKGLAENTGELFF
TRBJ1-1,NA,TRBV30,NA,TGTGCCTGGAGCGGCACCTTCGGCGCTGAAGCTTTCTTT,CAWSGTFGAEAFF
TRBJ2-2,TRBD2,TRBV13,NA,TGTGCCAGCAGCTTGTGGCTAGCGGTTCGTAACAGGACCGGGGAGCTGTTTTTT,CASSLWLAVRNRTGELFF
TRBJ2-7,NA,TRBV14,NA,TGTGCCAGCAGCCAAGGGCGGGCGGGATACGAGCAGTACTTC,CASSQGRAGYEQYF
TRBJ2-1,TRBD2,TRBV11-2,NA,TGTGCCAGCAGCTACCCTAGCGGGGGTTACAATGAGCAGTTCTTC,CASSYPSGGYNEQFF
TRBJ1-4,NA,TRBV11-2,once,TGTGCCAGCAGCTTAGTCGGCGGAATGGATGAAAAACTGTTTTTT,CASSLVGGMDEKLFF
TRBJ2-1,NA,TRBV9,NA,TGTGCCAGCAGCGGGCACAACTCCGATGAGCAGTTCTTC,CASSGHNSDEQFF
TRBJ2-7,TRBD2,TRBV28,NA,TGTGCCAGCAGTTTGTTGGGACTAGCGTTTGCCTACGAGCAGTACTTC,CASSLLGLAFAYEQYF
TRBJ2-2,TRBD1,TRBV28,NA,TGTGCCAGCAGTTTACAGGGGGACACCGGGGAGCTGTTTTTT,CASSLQGDTGELFF
TRBJ1-4,NA,TRBV4-3,once,TGCGCCAGCAGCCAATTCGGTGCAACTAATGAAAAACTGTTTTTT,CASSQFGATNEKLFF
TRBJ1-5,NA,TRBV27,NA,TGTGCCAGCAGTTTCTACGGGGGAGGCCAGCCCCAGCATTTT,CASSFYGGGQPQHF
TRBJ1-6,TRBD1,TRBV30,NA,TGTGCCTGGAGTGTACGGACGACAGGGGGTGGGTCACCCCTCCACTTT,CAWSVRTTGGGSPLHF
TRBJ1-1,NA,TRBV4-1,NA,TGCGCCAGCAGCCCCCGTGGGCCGTTAGAAGCTTTCTTT,CASSPRGPLEAFF
TRBJ1-4,TRBD1,TRBV6-6,once,TGTGCCAGCAGTTTTACAGGGGAAGATGAAAAACTGTTTTTT,CASSFTGEDEKLFF
TRBJ1-2,NA,TRBV27,NA,NA,CASSSQGTDGYTFGSDDGYTF
TRBJ2-7,NA,TRBV6-5,NA,TGTGCCAGCAGCACCCCGGGCAGGGCCTACGAGCAGTACTTC,CASSTPGRAYEQYF
TRBJ1-4,NA,TRBV30,NA,TGTGCCTGGGCGGGAGGGGCAGGGGAAGAAAAACTGTTTTTT,CAWAGGAGEEKLFF
TRBJ1-2,NA,TRBV9,NA,TGTGCCAGCAGCGTAGCTGGGGATACCTATGGCTACACCTTC,CASSVAGDTYGYTF
TRBJ2-7,TRBD1,TRBV6-5,NA,TGTGCCAGCAGTTATGGACAGGGGCTGTACGAGCAGTACTTC,CASSYGQGLYEQYF
TRBJ2-3,NA,TRBV6-1,NA,TGTGCCAGCAGTGAATGGTCGGGGGAAGGAATCGATACGCAGTATTTT,CASSEWSGEGIDTQYF
TRBJ2-3,NA,TRBV5-1,NA,TGCGCCAGCAGCTTGAAGAGGACTGCGCCTTTTAGCACAGATACGCAGTATTTT,CASSLKRTAPFSTDTQYF
TRBJ1-1,NA,TRBV2,NA,TGTGCCAGCAGTAAGCTGAACACTGAAGCTTTCTTT,CASSKLNTEAFF
TRBJ2-3,NA,TRBV19,NA,TGTGCCAGTAGTGTACTAGGAGTGGCTGGAGATACGCAGTATTTT,CASSVLGVAGDTQYF
TRBJ1-3,NA,TRBV4-1,NA,TGCGCCAGCAGCCAAGGGGTCAACGCCCGGTCGGGCACCATATATTTT,CASSQGVNARSGTIYF
TRBJ2-7,TRBD2,TRBV27,NA,TGTGCCAGCAGTTTGAGTAGCGGGGGGAGGGAGCAGTACTTC,CASSLSSGGREQYF
TRBJ1-5,NA,TRBV10-3,few,TGTGCCATCAATCCCGACACCAATCAGCCCCAGCATTTT,CAINPDTNQPQHF
TRBJ1-2,NA,TRBV30,once,TGTGCCTGGGACATTACTCGGGACGGAAATTATGGCTACACCTTC,CAWDITRDGNYGYTF
TRBJ2-1,NA,TRBV19,NA,TGTGCCAGTAGTATTCGTCTTTCCTACAATGAGCAGTTCTTC,CASSIRLSYNEQFF
TRBJ2-3,TRBD2,TRBV4-3,NA,TGCGCCAGCAGCCAAGAGAACGGGAGGAGGGCAGATACGCAGTATTTT,CASSQENGRRADTQYF
TRBJ2-7,TRBD1,TRBV6-6,once,TGTGCCAGCAGTTACGCCTGGGACAGGGGCACGGGTGAGCAGTACTTC,CASSYAWDRGTGEQYF
TRBJ2-2,NA,TRBV7-8,NA,TGTGCCAGCAGCTTACTGGGATACACCGGGGAGCTGTTTTTT,CASSLLGYTGELFF
TRBJ2-1,TRBD2,TRBV4-3,NA,TGCGCCAGCAGCCAAACGGGGGGCTCCTACAATGAGCAGTTCTTC,CASSQTGGSYNEQFF
TRBJ2-1,NA,TRBV9,NA,TGTGCCAGCAGCGTAGTGGAACAGACCGATGAGCAGTTCTTC,CASSVVEQTDEQFF
TRBJ2-1,NA,TRBV20-1,NA,TGCAGTGCGGCGGTGAATGAGCAGTTCTTC,CSAAVNEQFF
TRBJ1-2,NA,TRBV7-9,NA,TGTGCCAGCAGCTCAGGAGATGGCGGGGTCTTTAACTATGGCTACACCTTC,CASSSGDGGVFNYGYTF
TRBJ1-1,NA,TRBV4-1,NA,TGCGCCAGCAGCCCCGTGAATAACTTTAGACTAATTGAAGCTTTCTTT,CASSPVNNFRLIEAFF
TRBJ2-7,NA,TRBV30,NA,TGTGCCTGGGGAAGAGAATACGAGCAGTACTTC,CAWGREYEQYF
TRBJ2-1,NA,TRBV10-3,NA,TGTGCCATCAGTGAGGGACTTACCAATGAGCAGTTCTTC,CAISEGLTNEQFF
TRBJ1-2,NA,TRBV2,NA,TGTGCCAGCAGTGGTGCAGGGGTCTATGGCTACACCTTC,CASSGAGVYGYTF
TRBJ2-7,NA,TRBV19,NA,TGTGCCAGTAGTATAATTGCGGGGAACTACGAGCAGTACTTC,CASSIIAGNYEQYF
TRBJ1-5,NA,TRBV6-5,NA,TGTGCCAGCAGCACCGGGCCGAATCAGCCCCAGCATTTT,CASSTGPNQPQHF
TRBJ2-7,TRBD1,TRBV4-1,NA,TGCGCCAGCAGCCAAGACACCGGGACAGGGGCTCTTGAGCAGTACTTC,CASSQDTGTGALEQYF
TRBJ2-7,TRBD1,TRBV28,NA,TGTGCCAGCAGTTTTGAGCTGAACAGGGGTTCATCCTACGAGCAGTACTTC,CASSFELNRGSSYEQYF
TRBJ1-2,NA,TRBV28,NA,TGTGCCAGCAGGGGGTGGGGCCTCGCGGGGCATGGCTACACCTTC,CASRGWGLAGHGYTF
TRBJ1-5,NA,TRBV19,NA,TGTGCCAGTAGTATAGGTCTATTCGAAGGCAATCAGCCCCAGCATTTT,CASSIGLFEGNQPQHF
TRBJ2-3,NA,TRBV6-5,NA,TGTGCCAGCAGTTACTTCCGACGAGGGACAGATACGCAGTATTTT,CASSYFRRGTDTQYF
TRBJ1-5,NA,TRBV2,few,TGTGCCAGCAGTGACGGCGAGCCCCAGCATTTT,CASSDGEPQHF
TRBJ2-1,TRBD2,TRBV4-1,NA,TGCGCCAGCAGCCCCGCGGGAGATTACAATGAGCAGTTCTTC,CASSPAGDYNEQFF
TRBJ2-5,TRBD2,TRBV5-6,NA,TGTGCCAGCAGCTTAGGCGGGGGGGCCCGGGAGACCCAGTACTTC,CASSLGGGARETQYF